The TCR beta chain described here comes from a study of blood T cell repertoires in COVID-19. In the study's own analysis: Reference gene primers were amplified, and this amplification served to estimate nucleated cell counts. Sequencing used immunoSEQ multiplex PCR; TCRdb keeps in-frame clones, though not all of them. That table supplies the V and J calls and clone size; D and trimming were determined from the DNA. The table lists 90,000 to 150,000 clones, roughly 80% of them singletons. The CDR3 contains 14 residues. From germline, CDR1 is KGHSH and CDR2 LQKENI. The V and J ends lost 5 bases and 4 bases, in that order; junction bases with no gene match: 5.

The clonotype comes from a human donor in a cohort sampled during active COVID-19. Sequencing was performed on peripheral blood. The chain has TRBV18 and TRBJ2-7; 10 bases fit TRBD1. CDR3 region: CASSTTGGAYEQYF. CDR3 bases: TGTGCCAGCTCAACGACAGGGGGCGCATACGAGCAGTACTTC.